These 19 T cell receptor beta chains were all obtained from the same sample, sequenced in a study of T cell responses to AZD1222 COVID-19 vaccine. Repertoires were generated with immunoSEQ multiplex PCR, while TCRdb's copy carries only in-frame clones and drops some. Here the sample spans about 140,000 clones, about 90% being singletons. The starting material was peripheral blood, obtained on day 0 of AZD1222 vaccination. These receptors originate from an adult in good health.

V gene TRBV4-1 combines with J gene TRBJ1-2; maybe TRBD1 (6 bases). The V end was cut by 1 base, the J end by 8 bases, with 11 bases between. The CDR3 covers 13 residues. Germline CDR1 reads MGHRA; CDR2 reads YSYEKL. In DNA, the CDR3 is TGCGCCAGCAGCCAAGTCACAGGGTGGGGCTACACCTTC. Translated, it gives CASSQVTGWGYTF.

The chain uses TRBV2 and TRBJ1-2; no clear D gene. Germline assignment: CDR1 SNHLY and CDR2 FYNNEI. The CDR3 covers 13 residues. V was cut by 7 bases and J by 4 bases, with 13 bases left in between. The CDR3 spells CASIKEPGYGYTF. In nucleotides, the CDR3 is TGTGCCAGCATCAAAGAGCCAGGCTATGGCTACACCTTC.

The genes are TRBV13 and TRBJ1-6; perhaps TRBD1 as D (6 bases). The germline V gene has CDR1 PRHDT and CDR2 FYEKMQ (reference sequence). V was pared by 0 bases and J by 6 bases, with 15 bases between. The CDR3 runs to 17 residues. The CDR3 region is CASSLGGAEGFNSPLHF. The CDR3 region has the DNA TGTGCCAGCAGCTTAGGGGGGGCAGAGGGATTTAATTCACCCCTCCACTTT.

V gene TRBV20-1 combines with J gene TRBJ1-5, with a weak D call TRBD1 (6 bases). The CDR3 is 13 residues long. From germline, CDR1 is DFQATT and CDR2 SNEGSKA (reference sequence). Between the trimmed V and J ends, which lost 3 bases and 7 bases, there was a span of 13 bases. The CDR3 nucleotides are TGCAGTGCTAGTAAAGGGGGGTGGCAGCCCCAGCATTTT. This encodes CSASKGGWQPQHF.

The CDR3 nucleotides read TGTGCCAGCAGCTTGACTAGCGGGAGGGCCGTCCACGAGCAGTACTTC. As protein: CASSLTSGRAVHEQYF. The chain joins TRBV7-2 to TRBJ2-7; TRBD2 agrees at 14 bases. The germline V gene encodes CDR1 SGHTA and CDR2 FQGNSA. This CDR3 is 16 amino acids long. The V segment lost 3 bases and the J segment 5 bases; nucleotides outside the gene matches: 6.

The gene calls are TRBV6-5 and TRBJ2-3; tentatively, D is TRBD1 or TRBD2 (5 bases each). CDR1 and CDR2 (germline): MNHEY, SVGAGI. The CDR3 is 15 residues long. Between the trimmed V and J ends, which lost 10 bases and 0 bases, there was a span of 17 bases. CDR3 loop: CATRERFSSTDTQYF. The CDR3 nucleotides are TGTGCCACCAGGGAGCGGTTTTCTAGCACAGATACGCAGTATTTT.

V and J are TRBV20-1 and TRBJ1-1, with TRBD1 matching 10 bases. Germline V lookup: CDR1 DFQATT, CDR2 SNEGSKA (reference sequence). V was pared by 3 bases and J by 11 bases, with 15 bases of the junction left unmatched. This CDR3 comprises 15 residues. CDR3 amino acids: CSASFLTGGAGWAFF. The DNA of the CDR3 is TGCAGTGCTAGTTTCTTGACAGGGGGCGCGGGTTGGGCTTTCTTT.

The CDR3 nucleotides are TGCGCCAGCAGCCAAGATGGTGAGGGTGCTACAAACTATGGCTACACCTTC. Its translation: CASSQDGEGATNYGYTF. The rearrangement links TRBV4-1 to TRBJ1-2; D is ambiguous. Germline lookup yields CDR1 MGHRA and CDR2 YSYEKL. The CDR3 loop spans 17 amino acids. V was trimmed by 0 bases and J by 2 bases, leaving 16 bases between them.

A few counts support this clone. CDR3 loop: CSVRSYNEQFF. Here the CDR3 DNA reads TGCAGCGTCCGATCCTACAATGAGCAGTTCTTC. The chain uses TRBV29-1 and TRBJ2-1, with D unclear. CDR1 is SQVTM and CDR2 is ANQGSEA in the germline V gene. The CDR3 extends over 11 amino acids. Trimming pared 6 bases from V and 1 base from J, leaving 4 bases between.

This chain uses TRBV30 with TRBJ1-1; D uncertain. The germline CDR1 and CDR2 sequences are GTSNPN and SVGIG (reference sequence). The CDR3 has 13 amino acids. V was cut by 0 bases and J by 1 base, with 6 bases left in between. The CDR3 bases are TGTGCCTGGAGTGTAAATTGGAACACTGAAGCTTTCTTT. It encodes CAWSVNWNTEAFF.

The CDR3 sequence: CACSGQGGSPLHF. DNA of the CDR3: TGTGCCTGCTCGGGACAGGGTGGCTCACCCCTCCACTTT. V usage is TRBV30 and J usage is TRBJ1-6, with TRBD1 matching 9 bases. The CDR3 is made up of 13 amino acids. Looked up from germline, CDR1 is GTSNPN and CDR2 is SVGIG (reference sequence). J was trimmed by 10 bases and V by 6 bases; bases with no gene match: 7.

This clone was picked up a small number of times. Additional DNA sequences in this sample encode the identical CDR3. As DNA, the CDR3 is TGTGCCAGCAGTTACTCAGTCCAGCACTATGGCTACACCTTC. It yields the protein CASSYSVQHYGYTF. The chain uses TRBV6-2 or TRBV6-3 and TRBJ1-2; no firm D call. The germline CDR1 and CDR2 sequences are MNHEY and SVGEGT. The CDR3 covers 14 residues. V was clipped by 0 bases and J by 3 bases, with 8 bases between them.

V gene TRBV2 combines with J gene TRBJ2-7; TRBD2 matches 7 bases. The CDR3 length is 15 residues. Germline trimming cut 3 bases from V and 3 bases from J; bases unmatched to any gene: 8. Germline V gene sequence: CDR1 SNHLY, CDR2 FYNNEI. This CDR3 is CASSESTGTNYEQYF. The CDR3 bases are TGTGCCAGCAGTGAGTCCACCGGGACTAACTACGAGCAGTACTTC. The full variable domain, rest sourced from reference TRBV2 and TRBJ2-7, is EPEVTQTPSHQVTQMGQEVILRCVPISNHLYFYWYRQILGQKVEFLVSFYNNEISEKSEIFDDQFSVERPDGSNFTLKIRSTKLEDSAMYFCASSESTGTNYEQYFGPGTRLTVT.

This clone occurred once. V and J are TRBV11-3 and TRBJ1-1; 9 bases align to TRBD1. Losses at the gene ends were 5 bases for V and 4 bases for J; bases not matched to a gene: 5. The CDR3 totals 14 residues. The V gene's germline CDR1 is SGHNT and CDR2 YENEEA. The CDR3 sequence is CASSQGQGGTEAFF. CDR3 sequence (DNA): TGTGCCAGCAGCCAGGGACAGGGCGGCACTGAAGCTTTCTTT. Supplemented by reference TRBV11-3 and TRBJ1-1, the full variable domain reads EAGVVQSPRYKIIEKKQPVAFWCNPISGHNTLYWYLQNLGQGPELLIRYENEEAVDDSQLPKDRFSAERLKGVDSTLKIQPAELGDSAVYLCASSQGQGGTEAFFGQGTRLTVV.

V usage is TRBV7-9 and J usage is TRBJ1-3; D not certain. Trimming pared 6 bases from V and 0 bases from J, leaving 9 bases between. The V gene's germline CDR1 is SEHNR and CDR2 FQNEAQ (reference sequence). This CDR3 comprises 14 residues. The CDR3 sequence: CASRLGPSGNTIYF. CDR3 coding DNA: TGTGCCAGCAGGTTGGGCCCCTCTGGAAACACCATATATTTT.

The table lists this clone with a count of one. This chain links TRBV6-5 with TRBJ1-2; the D gene is possibly TRBD1 (5 bases). Germline V gene data show CDR1 as MNHEY and CDR2 as SVGAGI. The CDR3 consists of 15 residues. V shed 2 bases and J shed 8 bases, with 18 bases lying between them. Here the CDR3 DNA reads TGTGCCAGCAGTTACGAACCGAGTGGGGGATCAGGCTACACCTTC. Translation gives CASSYEPSGGSGYTF.

V usage is TRBV20-1 and J usage is TRBJ1-1, with D hard to call. V shed 4 bases and J shed 5 bases, with 14 bases lying between them. The CDR3 contains 13 residues. Per the germline V gene, CDR1 is DFQATT and CDR2 is SNEGSKA (reference sequence). CDR3 sequence (DNA): TGCAGTGCTACTGACGCAGTTCAAACTGAAGCTTTCTTT. It translates to CSATDAVQTEAFF.

The chain recombines TRBV6-5 with TRBJ1-5, with 7 positions matching TRBD1. This CDR3 is built from 12 residues. The V gene end was trimmed by 8 bases and the J gene end by 4 bases; junction bases not matched to a gene: 2. The germline V gene has CDR1 MNHEY and CDR2 SVGAGI. CDR3 amino acids: CASATGNQPQHF. CDR3 bases: TGTGCCAGCGCGACAGGGAATCAGCCCCAGCATTTT.

CDR3 nucleotide sequence: TGCGCCAGCAGCCCATCTCAGACCAGAGATTCACCCCTCCACTTT. Translation gives CASSPSQTRDSPLHF. This chain links TRBV5-1 with TRBJ1-6, with D uncertain. Per the germline V gene, CDR1 is SGHRS and CDR2 is YFSETQ. Trimming left V 4 bases short and J 8 bases short, with 16 bases between. The CDR3 is 15 residues long.